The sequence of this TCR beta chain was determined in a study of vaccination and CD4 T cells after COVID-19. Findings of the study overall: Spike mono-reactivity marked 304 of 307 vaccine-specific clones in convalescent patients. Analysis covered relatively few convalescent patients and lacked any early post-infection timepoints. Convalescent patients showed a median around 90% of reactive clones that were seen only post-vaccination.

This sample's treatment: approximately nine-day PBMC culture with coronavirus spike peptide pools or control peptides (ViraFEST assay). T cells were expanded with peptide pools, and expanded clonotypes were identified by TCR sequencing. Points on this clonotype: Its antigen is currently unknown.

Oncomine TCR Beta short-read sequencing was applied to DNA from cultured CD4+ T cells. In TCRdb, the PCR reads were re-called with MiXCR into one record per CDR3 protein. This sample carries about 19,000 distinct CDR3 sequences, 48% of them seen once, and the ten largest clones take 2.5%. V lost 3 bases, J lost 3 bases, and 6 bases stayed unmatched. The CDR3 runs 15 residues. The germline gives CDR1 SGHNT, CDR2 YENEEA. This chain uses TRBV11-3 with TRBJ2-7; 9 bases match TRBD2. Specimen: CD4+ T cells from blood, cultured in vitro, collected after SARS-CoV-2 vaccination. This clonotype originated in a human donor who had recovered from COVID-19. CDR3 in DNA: TGTGCCAGCAGCTTTGGGCGGGAGGGCCTCTACGAGCAGTACTTC. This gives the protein CASSFGREGLYEQYF.